The clone carrying this T cell receptor (beta chain) has ten or more counts. This sample is drawn from a study of T cells after yellow fever vaccination. The study's findings and limits: Booster sampling recovered most clones from primary vaccination (approximately 97% CD4, 88% CD8). Abundant bulk-population clonotypes could contaminate the FACS-sorted repertoires.

Each CDR3 protein is one row after TCRdb ran MiXCR on the 5' RACE reads. The sample contains around 50,000 distinct CDR3 sequences, more than 6% of which appear only once. The ends lost 4 bases at V and 6 bases at J; junction bases unmatched: 3. The CDR3 runs 15 residues. From germline, CDR1 is SGHTA and CDR2 FQGNSA. This chain links TRBV7-2 with TRBJ2-3; TRBD2 matches at 14 bases. The sample was PBMCs, either bulk or a sorted T-cell subset (CD4+, CD8+, memory, or dextramer-sorted; not recorded which), taken 45 days after the yellow fever booster vaccination. The sequence derives from a man aged 25-45 years who received the YFV17D yellow fever vaccine. The CDR3 DNA follows: TGTGCCAGCAGCTGGACTAGCGGGAGGATGGATACGCAGTATTTT. Translating it yields CASSWTSGRMDTQYF.